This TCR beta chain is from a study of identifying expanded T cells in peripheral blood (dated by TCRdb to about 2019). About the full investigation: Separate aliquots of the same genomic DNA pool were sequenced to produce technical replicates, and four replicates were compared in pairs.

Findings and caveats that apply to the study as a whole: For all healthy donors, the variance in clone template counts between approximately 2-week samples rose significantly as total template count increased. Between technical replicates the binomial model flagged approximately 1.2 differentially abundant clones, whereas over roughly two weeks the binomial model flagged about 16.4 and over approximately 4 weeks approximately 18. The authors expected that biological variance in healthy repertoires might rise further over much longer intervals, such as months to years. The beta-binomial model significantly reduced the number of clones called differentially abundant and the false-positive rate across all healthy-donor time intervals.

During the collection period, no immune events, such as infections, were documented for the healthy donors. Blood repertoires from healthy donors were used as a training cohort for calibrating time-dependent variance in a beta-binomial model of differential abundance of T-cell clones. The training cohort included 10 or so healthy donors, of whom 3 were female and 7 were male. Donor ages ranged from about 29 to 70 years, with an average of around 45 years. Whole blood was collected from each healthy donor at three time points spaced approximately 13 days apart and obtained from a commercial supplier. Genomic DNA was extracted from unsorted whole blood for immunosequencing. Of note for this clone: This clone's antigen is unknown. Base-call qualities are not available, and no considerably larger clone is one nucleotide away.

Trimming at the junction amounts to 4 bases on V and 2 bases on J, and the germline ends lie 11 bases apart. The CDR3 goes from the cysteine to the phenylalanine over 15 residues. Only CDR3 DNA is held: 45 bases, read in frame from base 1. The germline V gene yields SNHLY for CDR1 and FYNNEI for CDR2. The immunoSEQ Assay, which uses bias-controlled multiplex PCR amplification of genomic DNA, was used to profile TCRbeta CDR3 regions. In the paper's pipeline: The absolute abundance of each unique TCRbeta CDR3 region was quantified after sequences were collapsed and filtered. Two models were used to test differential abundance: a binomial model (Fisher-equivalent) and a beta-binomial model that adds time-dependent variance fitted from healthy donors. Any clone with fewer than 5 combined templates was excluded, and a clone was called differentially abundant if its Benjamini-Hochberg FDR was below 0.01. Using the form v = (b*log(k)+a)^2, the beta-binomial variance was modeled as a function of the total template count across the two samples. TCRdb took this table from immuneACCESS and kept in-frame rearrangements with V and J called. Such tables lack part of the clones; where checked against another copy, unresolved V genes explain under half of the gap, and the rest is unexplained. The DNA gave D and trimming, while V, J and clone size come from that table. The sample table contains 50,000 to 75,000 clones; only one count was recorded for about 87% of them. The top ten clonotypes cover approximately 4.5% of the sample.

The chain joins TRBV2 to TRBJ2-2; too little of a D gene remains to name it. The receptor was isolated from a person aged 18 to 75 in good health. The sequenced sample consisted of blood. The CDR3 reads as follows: CASSGPTINTGELFF. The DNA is TGTGCCAGCAGTGGTCCCACTATAAACACCGGGGAGCTGTTTTTT.